This passage covers 9 T cell receptor beta chains from one sample sequenced in a study of blood T cell repertoires in COVID-19. Some clones are missing from TCRdb's copy, which holds only in-frame ones; the method was immunoSEQ multiplex PCR. The sample lists some 300,000 clones, roughly 88% occurring once. The sequenced sample was PBMCs or T cells enriched from blood (not recorded which). The source is a woman aged 30 to 39 who had recovered from COVID-19.

The rearrangement joins TRBV7-2 to TRBJ1-6; maybe TRBD1 (6 bases). Trimming shortened V by 5 bases and J by 9 bases, and 14 bases separated the two germline ends. The CDR3 extends over 14 amino acids. Germline values: CDR1 SGHTA, CDR2 FQGNSA. For the CDR3, the DNA is TGTGCCAGCAGCCTCGCAGGGGTAGGTTCACCCCTCCACTTT. Translated: CASSLAGVGSPLHF.

This clone occurred a few times. The V gene is TRBV21-1, the J gene TRBJ1-2; the D call TRBD1 from the table was never checked on the DNA. TRBV21-1 represents a pseudogene. This CDR3 comprises 16 residues. This CDR3 is CASRTVSTLPGYGYTF. As DNA, the CDR3 is TGTGCCAGCAGGACAGTTTCGACCCTTCCCGGCTATGGCTACACCTTC.

V and J are TRBV30 and TRBJ1-4, with 7 bases identical to TRBD1. CDR1 is GTSNPN, CDR2 SVGIG, per germline (reference sequence). There are 13 residues in the CDR3. The ends lost 4 bases at V and 3 bases at J; junction bases unmatched: 2. CDR3 in amino acids: CAWTGQSNEKLFF. The DNA for the CDR3 is TGTGCCTGGACGGGACAGTCTAATGAAAAACTGTTTTTT.

The chain has TRBV10-3 and TRBJ1-4; 7 bases map to TRBD1. This CDR3 spans 15 amino acids. The J segment lost 7 bases and the V segment lost 6 bases, leaving 11 bases of the junction unmatched. Germline V CDR1 and CDR2: ENHRY, SYGVKD. The CDR3 reads CAISGNRGSGEKLFF. In DNA form, the CDR3 reads TGTGCCATCAGCGGGAACAGGGGTTCGGGTGAAAAACTGTTTTTT.

Here the CDR3 DNA reads TGCGCCAGCAGCTCGGGACTAGCGGGAGTACTTTCGATCTACAATGAGCAGTTCTTC. Its translation is CASSSGLAGVLSIYNEQFF. This chain connects TRBV5-1 to TRBJ2-1; 14 nucleotides match TRBD2. Trimming removed 3 bases from V and 3 bases from J; junction bases left unmatched: 11. Per germline, CDR1 SGHRS and CDR2 YFSETQ. The CDR3 length is 19 residues.

Written as DNA, the CDR3 is TGTGCCAGCAGCTTAGCCGCGGGACCCCCGAGGAGCTATGAGCAGTTCTTC. It yields the protein CASSLAAGPPRSYEQFF. The chain recombines TRBV7-6 with TRBJ2-1; the D gene is possibly TRBD2 (6 bases). This CDR3 region has 17 residues. The ends were cut back, 0 bases at V and 8 bases at J, with 20 bases in the middle. CDR1 is SGHVS and CDR2 is FNYEAQ in the germline V gene.

V is TRBV18 and J is TRBJ2-7; 8 nucleotides agree with TRBD1. The V gene's germline CDR1 is KGHSH and CDR2 LQKENI. Losses at the gene ends were 3 bases for V and 5 bases for J; bases not matched to a gene: 12. The CDR3 consists of 16 residues. CDR3: CASSPTQGGVRDEQYF. The CDR3 DNA is TGTGCCAGCTCACCCACACAGGGGGGAGTCCGTGACGAGCAGTACTTC.

The chain is built from TRBV28 and TRBJ1-3; D remains unclear. The CDR3 consists of 19 residues. CDR1 is MDHEN, CDR2 SYDVKM, per germline. Trimming shortened V by 8 bases and J by 0 bases, and 26 bases separated the two germline ends. CDR3 sequence reads: CASYLEAPPLRSSGNTIYF. CDR3 DNA: TGTGCCAGCTACCTCGAGGCGCCACCCTTAAGGAGCTCTGGAAACACCATATATTTT.

A remark on this clone: At one end the junction does not follow the germline gene, possibly because of a read error. The chain recombines TRBV27 with TRBJ1-2; 7 bases match TRBD1. CDR3 length equals 15 residues. Germline values: CDR1 MNHEY, CDR2 SMNVEV (reference sequence). The CDR3 protein is CASSLLRDRNRGYTF. CDR3 nucleotide sequence: TGTGCCAGCAGCTTATTACGGGACAGAAATCGGGGCTACACCTTC.